One and the same sample provided the 3 T cell receptor beta chains below, sequenced in a study of regulatory T cells in long-lasting Graves disease. Time point indicated: newly diagnosed GD, antithyroid drugs for less than 3 months. Isolated PBMC RNA provided the starting material for the TCR library. TCR beta libraries were built with iRepertoire HTBI primers and Arm-PCR of CDR3 regions. TCRdb passed the multiplex PCR reads through MiXCR, listing each CDR3 protein once. Altogether more than 400,000 distinct CDR3 sequences are present, around 15% being singletons, with the ten largest covering 12%. These records were also assigned to another study, of T cells in Graves' hyperthyroidism and ophthalmopathy.

Material: peripheral blood mononuclear cells (PBMCs), obtained at new diagnosis, from a patient treated with antithyroid drugs. The origin of the receptors is a middle-aged man with Graves disease.

This clonotype was detected ten times or more. The gene calls are TRBV28 and TRBJ2-7; D is unclear. The CDR3 covers 15 residues. From germline, CDR1 is MDHEN and CDR2 SYDVKM. V lost 4 bases to trimming and J lost 0 bases, with 13 bases between them. This chain's CDR3 is CASSSSGVVSYEQYF. The CDR3 DNA follows: TGTGCCAGCAGTTCCAGTGGGGTCGTCTCCTACGAGCAGTACTTC.

The rearrangement joins TRBV14 to TRBJ2-7, with TRBD1 matching over 7 bases. After removal of 5 bases from V and 0 bases from J, the junction contained 1 base not matched to a gene. The germline V gene encodes CDR1 SGHDN and CDR2 FVKESK. The CDR3 contains 13 residues. Here the CDR3 reads CASSDRVSYEQYF. The CDR3 region has the DNA TGTGCCAGCAGCGACAGGGTCTCCTACGAGCAGTACTTC.

This clonotype was observed at least ten times. The V call is TRBV7-2, the J call TRBJ2-1, with D unclear. The CDR3 loop spans 15 amino acids. Germline CDR1 reads SGHTA; CDR2 reads FQGNSA. V was cut by 2 bases and J by 8 bases, with 16 bases left in between. The chain's CDR3 is CASSLTGNTVHEQFF. Written as DNA, the CDR3 is TGTGCCAGCAGCTTAACTGGCAATACCGTCCATGAGCAGTTCTTC.